These T cell receptor beta chains were read from a single sample in a study of T cell repertoires in cytomegalovirus infection. These TCRs are of unknown antigen specificity. Each CDR3 protein is one row after TCRdb ran MiXCR on the reads. The repertoire holds about 830,000 distinct CDR3 sequences, with approximately 29% as singletons. The source material was cultured CD8+ T cells from PBMCs, sampled from culture after CMV antigen stimulation. The receptors here all came from a human donor in good health (CMV status not recorded). Some clones in this sample may be carry-over from other donors' samples. The CDR3 runs from the conserved cysteine through the conserved F or W. D genes are given only for firm matches. Clone size is stated in some rows and not others, as once, few, many or a class when expanded.

V: TRBV20-1
D: NA
J: TRBJ2-5
size: few
DNA: TGCAGTGCTAGAGATAGGGCAGCTACCTGGGCTGGGGTCCAAGAGACCCAGTACTTC
CDR3: CSARDRAATWAGVQETQYF

V: TRBV18
D: TRBD1
J: TRBJ1-5
size: NA
DNA: TGTGCCAGCTCTCCCGACAGGGCCCATTATAGCAATCAGCCCCAGCATTTT
CDR3: CASSPDRAHYSNQPQHF

V: TRBV6-6
D: TRBD1
J: TRBJ1-2
size: few
DNA: TGTGCCAGCAGACAGGGGTGGTATGGCTACACCTTC
CDR3: CASRQGWYGYTF

V: TRBV7-2
D: NA
J: TRBJ2-2
size: few
DNA: TGTGCCAGCAGCTTAAGGGGGGCTAGGGAGCTGTTTTTT
CDR3: CASSLRGARELFF

V: TRBV7-6
D: NA
J: TRBJ2-1
size: few
DNA: TGTGCCAGCAGCTTATATCCCCCTTCTCTCTACAATGAGCAGTTCTTC
CDR3: CASSLYPPSLYNEQFF

V: TRBV4-1
D: TRBD2
J: TRBJ2-3
size: few
DNA: TGCGCCAGCAGCCAAGGAGAAAGCGGGGCAGATACGCAGTATTTT
CDR3: CASSQGESGADTQYF

V: TRBV7-2
D: NA
J: TRBJ1-5
size: many
DNA: TGTGCCAGCAGCCCAGACGGTAGCAATCAGCCCCAGCATTTT
CDR3: CASSPDGSNQPQHF

V: TRBV27
D: NA
J: TRBJ1-5
size: many
DNA: TGTGCCAGTAGTTTCTATAATCAGCCCCAGCATTTT
CDR3: CASSFYNQPQHF

V: TRBV6-2/TRBV6-3
D: TRBD1
J: TRBJ2-2
size: NA
DNA: TGTGCCAGCAGTTACTCGCAGACAGGGACCGGGGAGCTGTTTTTT
CDR3: CASSYSQTGTGELFF

V: TRBV6-5
D: TRBD1
J: TRBJ1-2
size: NA
DNA: TGTGTCAGCAGTTACCACAGGGGAACGGTCTATGGCTACACCTTC
CDR3: CVSSYHRGTVYGYTF

V: TRBV5-1
D: TRBD1
J: TRBJ1-3
size: few
DNA: TGCGCCAGCAGCTTGGACACAGGGGGATCCGGGGACACCATATATTTT
CDR3: CASSLDTGGSGDTIYF

V: TRBV11-3
D: TRBD1
J: TRBJ2-1
size: NA
DNA: TGTGCCAGCAGATTACGGCAGGGGGCTCGTAATGAGCAGTTCTTC
CDR3: CASRLRQGARNEQFF

V: TRBV12-5
D: NA
J: TRBJ2-7
size: NA
DNA: TGTGCTAGTGGTTTTCCCGTCGGCTCCTACGAGCAGTACTTC
CDR3: CASGFPVGSYEQYF

V: TRBV7-9
D: TRBD2
J: TRBJ2-2
size: NA
DNA: TGTGCCAGCAGCCCCGTCGGGGGGGCCTTCGGCACCGGGGAGCTGTTTTTT
CDR3: CASSPVGGAFGTGELFF

V: TRBV7-9
D: NA
J: TRBJ2-3
size: NA
DNA: TGTGCCAGCAGCTTAGTGCTCCTCACAGATACGCAGTATTTT
CDR3: CASSLVLLTDTQYF

V: TRBV2
D: TRBD2
J: TRBJ2-3
size: few
DNA: TGTGCCAGCAGTTTCCGGGGACTAGCGGGGGGGCCGACAGATACGCAGTATTTT
CDR3: CASSFRGLAGGPTDTQYF

V: TRBV7-9
D: TRBD2
J: TRBJ2-1
size: NA
DNA: TGTGCCAGCAGCTCAAGCGGGGGGGGCCTGGGTGAGCAGTTCTTC
CDR3: CASSSSGGGLGEQFF

V: TRBV4-1
D: TRBD1
J: TRBJ1-6
size: NA
DNA: TGTGCCAGGAGCCCCGGGACAGGGCACGCTCCCCTCAACTTT
CDR3: CARSPGTGHAPLNF

V: TRBV6-1
D: TRBD2
J: TRBJ2-2
size: few
DNA: TGTGCCAGCAGTGAATATTGGGCTAGCGGGGGATCGGGCGGGGAGCTGTTTTTT
CDR3: CASSEYWASGGSGGELFF

V: TRBV13
D: NA
J: TRBJ1-1
size: NA
DNA: TGTGCCAGCAGCTTAGTCGGCGAAGGGGCTGAAGCTTTCTTT
CDR3: CASSLVGEGAEAFF

V: TRBV12-3/TRBV12-4
D: NA
J: TRBJ2-2
size: many
DNA: TGTGCCAGCAGCTCGGACAGCGCGAACACCGGGGAGCTGTTTTTT
CDR3: CASSSDSANTGELFF

V: TRBV24-1
D: NA
J: TRBJ2-1
size: few
DNA: TGTGCCACCAGTGATTTTCCGGCCCTCTCGGAGCAGTTCTTC
CDR3: CATSDFPALSEQFF

V: TRBV6-2/TRBV6-3
D: TRBD2
J: TRBJ2-3
size: many
DNA: TGTGCCAGCAGTACAAGCGGGGACACAGATACGCAGTATTTT
CDR3: CASSTSGDTDTQYF